The 7 T cell receptor beta chains below come from one sample, sequenced in a study of CD8+ T cells in alopecia areata. The sequencing template was cDNA reverse transcribed from extracted RNA. TCRdb's copy holds only in-frame clones and misses some; the assay was immunoSEQ multiplex PCR. Of hundreds of thousands of clones in the sample, roughly two thirds were seen once. The sequenced sample was CD4+ T cells sorted from blood, obtained at week 0. The receptors come from a human donor with alopecia areata.

This chain links TRBV9 with TRBJ1-1; maybe TRBD1 (6 bases). Trimming cost V 0 bases and J 3 bases, with 18 bases left between them. There are 17 residues in the CDR3. CDR1 SGDLS and CDR2 YYNGEE come from the germline V gene. CDR3 sequence: CASSVGRHGTLDTEAFF. The CDR3 DNA is TGTGCCAGCAGCGTAGGACGCCACGGGACACTCGACACTGAAGCTTTCTTT.

The chain links TRBV30 to TRBJ2-3; 10 bases are shared with TRBD2. This CDR3 contains 16 residues. Germline CDR1 reads GTSNPN; CDR2 reads SVGIG (reference sequence). With V trimmed by 2 bases and J by 2 bases, 7 bases remained unmatched. The DNA of the CDR3 is TGTGCCTGGAGTAAAGGACTAGCGGAAATCACAGATACGCAGTATTTT. This encodes CAWSKGLAEITDTQYF.

The chain is built from TRBV4-1 and TRBJ2-5, with a possible D match to TRBD2 (6 bases). V shed 5 bases and J shed 3 bases, with 16 bases lying between them. The length of the CDR3 is 15 residues. The germline gives CDR1 MGHRA, CDR2 YSYEKL. The CDR3 DNA is TGCGCCAGCAGCTCTCACCGGGACTCCAAAGAGACCCAGTACTTC. It encodes CASSSHRDSKETQYF.

Here the CDR3 reads CSAGGQGRTEAFF. Written as DNA, the CDR3 is TGCAGCGCGGGGGGACAGGGTCGGACTGAAGCTTTCTTT. The rearrangement joins TRBV29-1 to TRBJ1-1; TRBD1 matches 9 bases. There are 13 residues in the CDR3. V trimming: 7 bases; J trimming: 5 bases; junction bases outside the gene matches: 8. CDR1 is SQVTM, CDR2 ANQGSEA, per germline.

This CDR3 is CASSKTGGNTEAFF. DNA of the CDR3: TGTGCCAGCAGCAAGACAGGGGGGAACACTGAAGCTTTCTTT. The rearrangement uses TRBV9 and TRBJ1-1, with 9 bases identical to TRBD1. The CDR3 is 14 amino acids. With 4 bases clipped from V and 1 base from J, the junction kept 2 bases outside the gene matches. Germline V CDR1 and CDR2: SGDLS, YYNGEE.

This clone was picked up a small number of times. The V and J genes are TRBV5-4 and TRBJ2-1; no reliable D call. CDR3 size: 14 residues. Germline-derived CDR1 and CDR2 are SGHNT and YYREEE (reference sequence). V lost 4 bases, J lost 6 bases, and 14 bases lay in between. The CDR3: CASSKNSGRNEQFF. In nucleotides, the CDR3 is TGTGCCAGCAGCAAGAACAGTGGGCGCAATGAGCAGTTCTTC.

The genes are TRBV9 and TRBJ1-3; D is undetermined. The V gene's germline CDR1 is SGDLS and CDR2 YYNGEE. V was pared by 2 bases and J by 7 bases, with 10 bases between. The CDR3 runs to 13 residues. CDR3 sequence (DNA): TGTGCCAGCAGCGTCGGGATATCGAACACCATATATTTT. It translates to CASSVGISNTIYF.